The TCR beta chain described here comes from a study of shared clonotypes between healthy human individuals. Turning to this clone: Its matching antigen is unknown. A read error may produce the germline difference seen at one junction end.

Partitioning of CD4+ cells yielded a CD45RA+ naive subset and a CD45RA-negative memory subset. Findings and caveats of the study: Rarefaction gave evidence that sorted-subset sequencing remained incomplete despite large depth.

Each subset's genomic DNA was shared equally among a number of immunoSEQ plates. Replicate PCRs for sorted subsets used about 200 ng DNA; this equaled about 30,000 T cell genomes. This table comes from immunoSEQ multiplex PCR, and its TCRdb copy is limited to in-frame clones, with some not included. The sample records some 1.5 million clones, around 97% being singletons. The germline CDR1 and CDR2 sequences are SSHAT and FNYEAQ (reference sequence). This CDR3 spans 21 amino acids. This TCR derives from a young man in good health. Sequencing input: naive CD4+ T cells sorted from blood. As to subset: CD45RA+ positively selected. The genes are TRBV7-7 and TRBJ2-2, with TRBD1 matching 7 bases. The CDR3 loop is CASSHIRGGQANPSNTGELFF. In DNA form, the CDR3 reads TGTGCTAGCAGCCATATCCGAGGCGGACAGGCGAACCCCTCGAACACCGGGGAGCTGTTTTTT.